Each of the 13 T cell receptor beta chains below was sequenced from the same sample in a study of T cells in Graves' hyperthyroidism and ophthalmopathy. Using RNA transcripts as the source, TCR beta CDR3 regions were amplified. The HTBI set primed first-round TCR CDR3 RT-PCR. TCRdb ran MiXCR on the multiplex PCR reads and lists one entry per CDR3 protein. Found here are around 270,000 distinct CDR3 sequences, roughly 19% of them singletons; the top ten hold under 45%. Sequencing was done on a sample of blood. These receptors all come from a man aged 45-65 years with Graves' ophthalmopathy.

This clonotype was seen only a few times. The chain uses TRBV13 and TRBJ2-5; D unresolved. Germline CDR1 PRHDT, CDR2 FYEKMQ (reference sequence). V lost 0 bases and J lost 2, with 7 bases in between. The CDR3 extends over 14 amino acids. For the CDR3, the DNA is TGTGCCAGCAGCTTAGGCCCGGTTCAAGAGACCCAGTACTTC. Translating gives CASSLGPVQETQYF.

The CDR3 reads CASSFRGLDSPLHF. The CDR3 DNA is TGTGCCAGCAGTTTCAGAGGGTTGGATTCACCCCTCCACTTT. J is TRBJ1-6 and V is TRBV27; D is ambiguous. The V and J ends lost 3 bases and 8 bases respectively, with 11 bases between them. There are 14 residues in the CDR3. Germline V gives CDR1 MNHEY, CDR2 SMNVEV (reference sequence).

CDR3: CASGDRFSGNTIYF. The CDR3 region has the DNA TGTGCCAGCGGTGACAGGTTCTCTGGAAACACCATATATTTT. J is TRBJ1-3 and V is TRBV5-8; D might be TRBD1 (6 bases). Deletions cut 7 bases from V and 0 bases from J, with 11 bases between. The germline gives CDR1 SGHTS, CDR2 YDEGEE. The CDR3 consists of 14 residues.

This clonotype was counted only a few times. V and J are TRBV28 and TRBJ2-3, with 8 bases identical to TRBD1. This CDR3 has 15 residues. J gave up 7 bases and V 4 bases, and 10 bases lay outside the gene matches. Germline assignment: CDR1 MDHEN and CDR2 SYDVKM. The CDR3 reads CASSWSGGQANTQYF. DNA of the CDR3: TGTGCCAGCAGTTGGTCAGGGGGCCAAGCAAATACGCAGTATTTT. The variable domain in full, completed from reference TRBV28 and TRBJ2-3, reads DVKVTQSSRYLVKRTGEKVFLECVQDMDHENMFWYRQDPGLGLRLIYFSYDVKMKEKGDIPEGYSVSREKKERFSLILESASTNQTSMYLCASSWSGGQANTQYFGPGTRLTVL.

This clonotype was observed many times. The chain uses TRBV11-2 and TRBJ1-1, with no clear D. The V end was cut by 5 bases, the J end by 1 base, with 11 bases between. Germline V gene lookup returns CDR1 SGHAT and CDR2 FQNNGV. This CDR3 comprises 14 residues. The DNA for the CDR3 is TGTGCCAGCAGCCAACAACCCTCGAACACTGAAGCTTTCTTT. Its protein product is CASSQQPSNTEAFF.

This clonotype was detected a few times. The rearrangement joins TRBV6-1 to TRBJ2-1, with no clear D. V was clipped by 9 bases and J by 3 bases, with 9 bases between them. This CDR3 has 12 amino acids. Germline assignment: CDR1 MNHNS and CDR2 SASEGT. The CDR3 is CASFLIYNEQFF. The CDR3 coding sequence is TGTGCCAGTTTTCTAATCTACAATGAGCAGTTCTTC.

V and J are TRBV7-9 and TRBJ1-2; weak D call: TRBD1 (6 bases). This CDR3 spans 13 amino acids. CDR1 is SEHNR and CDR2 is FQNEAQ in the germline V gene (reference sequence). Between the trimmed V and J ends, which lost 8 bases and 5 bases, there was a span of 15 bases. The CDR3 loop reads CASGPTGLYGYTF. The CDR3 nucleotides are TGTGCCAGCGGACCTACAGGGTTGTATGGCTACACCTTC.

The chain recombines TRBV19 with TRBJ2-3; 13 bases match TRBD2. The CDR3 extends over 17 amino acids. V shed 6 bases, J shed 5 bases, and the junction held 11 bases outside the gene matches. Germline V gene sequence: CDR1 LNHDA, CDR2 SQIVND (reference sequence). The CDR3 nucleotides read TGTGCCAGTAGCACCCACGGGACTAGCGGGATGGTAGATACGCAGTATTTT. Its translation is CASSTHGTSGMVDTQYF.

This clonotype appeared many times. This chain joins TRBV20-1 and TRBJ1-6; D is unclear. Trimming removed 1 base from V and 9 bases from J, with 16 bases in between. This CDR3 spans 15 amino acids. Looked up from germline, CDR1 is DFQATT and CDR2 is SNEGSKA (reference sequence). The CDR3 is CSARAGNGVGSPLHF. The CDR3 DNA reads TGCAGTGCTAGAGCAGGAAACGGCGTGGGTTCACCCCTCCACTTT.

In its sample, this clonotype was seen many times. The CDR3 nucleotides read TGCGCCAGCAGCCCCCTTGGGACTAGCGGAACCTACGAGCAGTACTTC. Translating gives CASSPLGTSGTYEQYF. The rearrangement uses TRBV5-1 and TRBJ2-7, with 11 bases that match TRBD2. CDR3 length equals 16 residues. Trimming took 4 bases from V and 2 from J; bases not matched to a gene: 8. Germline assignment: CDR1 SGHRS and CDR2 YFSETQ.

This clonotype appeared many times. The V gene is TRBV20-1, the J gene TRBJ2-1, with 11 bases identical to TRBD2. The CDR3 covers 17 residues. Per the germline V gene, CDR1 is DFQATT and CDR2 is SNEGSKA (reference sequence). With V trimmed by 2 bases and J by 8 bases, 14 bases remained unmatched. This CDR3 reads CSARTPPGLAVPHEQFF. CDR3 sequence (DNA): TGCAGTGCTAGAACCCCACCGGGACTAGCGGTTCCCCATGAGCAGTTCTTC.

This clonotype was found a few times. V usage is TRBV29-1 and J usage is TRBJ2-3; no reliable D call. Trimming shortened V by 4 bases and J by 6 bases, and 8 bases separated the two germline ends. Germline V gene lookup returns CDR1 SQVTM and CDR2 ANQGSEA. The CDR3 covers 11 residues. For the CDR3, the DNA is TGCAGCGTTGCACCTGGCGATACGCAGTATTTT. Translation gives CSVAPGDTQYF.

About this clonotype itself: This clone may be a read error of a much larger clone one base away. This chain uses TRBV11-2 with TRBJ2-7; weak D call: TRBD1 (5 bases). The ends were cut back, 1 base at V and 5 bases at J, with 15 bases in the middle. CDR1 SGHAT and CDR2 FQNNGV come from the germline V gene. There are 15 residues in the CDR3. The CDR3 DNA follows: TGTGCCAGCAGCTTAGTGTTAGCCTTGGGGCACGAGCAGTACTTC. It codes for CASSLVLALGHEQYF.